The 2 T cell receptor beta chains in this list originate from one sample, sequenced in a study of T cell responses to AZD1222 COVID-19 vaccine. Sequenced by immunoSEQ multiplex PCR; TCRdb stores in-frame clones only, minus some. This table has about 84,000 clones, 70% to 90% appearing once. The input for sequencing was peripheral blood, taken 28 days after the second AZD1222 dose. These TCRs come from an adult who received the AZD1222 COVID-19 vaccine.

This clone was counted a single time. This chain joins TRBV29-1 and TRBJ2-1; no clear D. Trimming stripped 2 bases from V and 4 bases from J, with 15 bases between. In germline, CDR1 is SQVTM, CDR2 ANQGSEA. The CDR3 loop spans 15 amino acids. The CDR3 reads CSVEYSPPPYNEQFF. DNA of the CDR3: TGCAGCGTTGAATACTCCCCACCACCTTACAATGAGCAGTTCTTC.

V is TRBV5-1 and J is TRBJ2-2; TRBD1 matches 9 bases. V lost 0 bases, J lost 4 bases, and 4 bases stayed unmatched. Per the germline V gene, CDR1 is SGHRS and CDR2 is YFSETQ. The CDR3 length is 16 residues. The CDR3 spells CASSLGTGVSTGELFF. The CDR3 DNA reads TGCGCCAGCAGCTTGGGGACAGGGGTGAGCACCGGGGAGCTGTTTTTT.